This TCR beta chain was sequenced in a study of blood T cell repertoires in COVID-19. Background on the study: Both acute and convalescent COVID-19 samples were obtained from the United States, Italy and Spain.

Measured with immunoSEQ multiplex PCR; TCRdb has only the in-frame clones, and not every one. The sample shows around 150,000 clones, roughly 82% of them seen only once. Germline CDR1 is MDHEN and CDR2 is SYDVKM. V gave up 6 bases and J gave up 6 bases, with 12 bases separating them. This CDR3 comprises 14 residues. Sequenced sample: peripheral blood. The V gene is TRBV28, the J gene TRBJ1-6; D gene unclear. This sequence originates from a man between 65 and 85 years old with acute or convalescent COVID-19. The CDR3 spells CASSGGPANSPLHF. The CDR3 DNA is TGTGCCAGCAGCGGAGGGCCCGCTAATTCACCCCTCCACTTT.